The rows below give T cell receptor beta chains drawn from one sample of a study of regulatory dendritic cells for organ transplantation. Using immunoSEQ multiplex PCR, the repertoire was profiled, and TCRdb retains in-frame clones only, with some absent. The repertoire has 30,000 to 40,000 clones, 80% to 95% of them found once; the top ten carry over 0.1%. Sequencing was done on a sample of naive CD8+ T cells from blood. Receptor source: a human donor in good health. Each CDR3 is given with its conserved first and last residue. The D gene is left open where the match is weak. Only some rows state a clone size, as once, few, many or a class for expanded clones.

j_call | clone_size | v_call | d_call | cdr3_nt | cdr3_aa
TRBJ1-2 | - | TRBV13 | - | TGTGCCAGCAGCTTAGGGGCGGCGTCCTATGGCTACACCTTC | CASSLGAASYGYTF
TRBJ2-1 | - | TRBV2 | - | TGTGCCAGCAGCCGAGACACCGGCCGGCACAATGAGCAGTTCTTC | CASSRDTGRHNEQFF
TRBJ1-2 | - | TRBV27 | TRBD1 | TGTGCCAGCAGTCTGGACAGGGGAGGTGGCTACACCTTC | CASSLDRGGGYTF
TRBJ2-7 | - | TRBV19 | - | TGTGCCAGTAGTATCACTGGCGGAGAGGCCTACGAGCAGTACTTC | CASSITGGEAYEQYF
TRBJ2-5 | - | TRBV5-1 | - | TGCGCCAGCAGTTTCGACGGCCCTTTTGTAGAGACCCAGTACTTC | CASSFDGPFVETQYF
TRBJ2-1 | - | TRBV28 | - | TGTGCCAGCAGTAGATCGGGTGAGCAGTTCTTC | CASSRSGEQFF
TRBJ2-7 | - | TRBV9 | TRBD2 | TGTGCCAGCAGCGTAGATGGCGGGAGGGTCGACGAGCAGTACTTC | CASSVDGGRVDEQYF
TRBJ2-7 | - | TRBV29-1 | - | TGCAGCGGCCTGGCCAGCTCCTACGAGCAGTACTTC | CSGLASSYEQYF
TRBJ2-7 | - | TRBV7-9 | - | TGTGCCAGCAGCTTACTCATACGGGGATACGAGCAGTACTTC | CASSLLIRGYEQYF
TRBJ2-7 | - | TRBV10-3 | TRBD1 | TGTGCCATCAGAGGAAGGGACAGGGAAACTTACGAGCAGTACTTC | CAIRGRDRETYEQYF
TRBJ2-2 | - | TRBV7-6 | TRBD2 | TGTGCCAGCAGCTTATCGGGACTAGCGGGAGCGAACACCGGGGAGCTGTTTTTT | CASSLSGLAGANTGELFF
TRBJ2-7 | - | TRBV4-2 | - | TGTGCCAGCAGCCAAGAATCCGCACCATCCGGGTACGAGCAGTACTTC | CASSQESAPSGYEQYF
TRBJ1-5 | - | TRBV28 | - | TGTGCCAGCATCCCGTTGGAGGGAAGGGGCAATCAGCCCCAGCATTTT | CASIPLEGRGNQPQHF
TRBJ2-1 | - | TRBV7-8 | - | TGTGCCAGCAGCCCGGGACCATTCTCCTACAATGAGCAGTTCTTC | CASSPGPFSYNEQFF
TRBJ1-3 | - | TRBV9 | - | TGTGCCAGCAGCCTCACGGGCACCCCTCTCCCTGGAAACACCATATATTTT | CASSLTGTPLPGNTIYF
TRBJ2-3 | - | TRBV7-9 | - | TGTGCCAGCAGCCAATTCAGCGATACGCAGTATTTT | CASSQFSDTQYF
TRBJ2-3 | once | TRBV5-8 | TRBD1 | TGTGCCAGCGGTCAGGGGGATAGCACAGATACGCAGTATTTT | CASGQGDSTDTQYF
TRBJ2-5 | - | TRBV28 | - | TGTGCCAGCAGTTTATCCCAAGAGACCCAGTACTTC | CASSLSQETQYF
TRBJ2-3 | - | TRBV4-3 | TRBD1 | TGCGCCAGCAGCCAAGCAGGGGGTGTGGATACGCAGTATTTT | CASSQAGGVDTQYF
TRBJ1-5 | - | TRBV19 | - | TGTGCCAGTAGTATTGTACGTCAGCCCCAGCATTTT | CASSIVRQPQHF
TRBJ2-4 | - | TRBV18 | - | TGTGCCAGCTCACCACCGCTTGGCGAAAACATTCAGTACTTC | CASSPPLGENIQYF
TRBJ2-5 | - | TRBV10-2 | - | TGCGCCAGCTATCCGGGGGGCACAGAGACCCAGTACTTC | CASYPGGTETQYF
TRBJ2-1 | - | TRBV6-5 | - | TGTGCCAGCAGGTCCAGCTCACTCGAGAATGAGCAGTTCTTC | CASRSSSLENEQFF
TRBJ1-2 | - | TRBV27 | - | TGTGCCAGCAGTTTAACCAGGGGATCAGCCGGCTACACCTTC | CASSLTRGSAGYTF
TRBJ2-4 | - | TRBV4-3 | TRBD1 | TGCGCCAGCAGCCACATAACGCAGGGGGTGCTAGCCAAAAACATTCAGTACTTC | CASSHITQGVLAKNIQYF
TRBJ2-7 | - | TRBV19 | - | TGTGCCACTTCTCCGGGACGGTGGAGCTCCTACGAGCAGTACTTC | CATSPGRWSSYEQYF
TRBJ1-3 | - | TRBV4-1 | - | TGCGCCAGCGCGGACAGACGCTCTGGAAACACCATATATTTT | CASADRRSGNTIYF
TRBJ1-3 | - | TRBV7-9 | - | TGTGCCAGCAGCTTACAGGTCGACACCATATATTTT | CASSLQVDTIYF
TRBJ2-3 | - | TRBV7-8 | TRBD2 | TGTGCCAGCAGCTTAGGGGCGGGGGGCACGGATACGCAGTATTTT | CASSLGAGGTDTQYF
TRBJ1-2 | - | TRBV30 | TRBD1 | TGTGCCTGGAGTGTATCGGGGGGTGGGACAGTTAAAACTCTAAAGTCCTATGGCTACACCTTC | CAWSVSGGGTVKTLKSYGYTF
TRBJ2-1 | - | TRBV5-1 | TRBD2 | TGCGCCAGCAGCTTACCGACTAGCGGTGACAATGAGCAGTTCTTC | CASSLPTSGDNEQFF
TRBJ2-1 | - | TRBV9 | TRBD2 | TGTGCCAGCAGCGGAACTAGCGGGAGGCGCGATGAGCAGTTCTTC | CASSGTSGRRDEQFF
TRBJ2-1 | once | TRBV28 | - | TGTGCCAGCAGTTTGACTAGGGGCGACCAAAATGAGCAGTTCTTC | CASSLTRGDQNEQFF
TRBJ2-3 | - | TRBV7-8 | TRBD2 | TGTGCCAGCAGTCGGACTAGCGGGGGATCAGATACGCAGTATTTT | CASSRTSGGSDTQYF
TRBJ2-2 | once | TRBV14 | TRBD2 | TGTGCCAGCAGCCCGCATGTCCTAGCGGCGAACACCGGGGAGCTGTTTTTT | CASSPHVLAANTGELFF
TRBJ2-3 | - | TRBV6-1 | - | TGTGCCAGCAGTGAAGTGATTGGGGCCATCACAGATACGCAGTATTTT | CASSEVIGAITDTQYF
TRBJ2-1 | once | TRBV2 | - | TGTGCCAGTGGGGGACACTACAATGAGCAGTTCTTC | CASGGHYNEQFF
TRBJ2-6 | - | TRBV11-2 | TRBD1 | TGTGCCAGCAGCTCAGGGGACAGGGCTGCCAACGTCCTGACTTTC | CASSSGDRAANVLTF
TRBJ2-1 | - | TRBV7-9 | - | TGTGCCAGCAGTCCGACGAATGAGCAGTTCTTC | CASSPTNEQFF
TRBJ2-7 | - | TRBV6-5 | - | TGTGCCAGCAGTTACTCGATTCGCGACGAGCAGTACTTC | CASSYSIRDEQYF
TRBJ1-1 | - | TRBV9 | - | TGTGCCAGCAGCCCCGACAGGTTGAACACTGAAGCTTTCTTT | CASSPDRLNTEAFF
TRBJ1-1 | - | TRBV27 | - | TGTGCCAGCATGTGGGGAGTGAACACTGAAGCTTTCTTT | CASMWGVNTEAFF
TRBJ2-2 | - | TRBV7-6 | - | TGTGCCAGCAGCTTAGACTTATCGGACACCGGGGAGCTGTTTTTT | CASSLDLSDTGELFF
TRBJ1-1 | - | TRBV4-1 | - | TGCGCCAGCAGCCCCTTAACTCACCGTGGCACTGAAGCTTTCTTT | CASSPLTHRGTEAFF
TRBJ2-3 | - | TRBV30 | - | TGTGCCGTGGTGAGGGGGGCCGGGACAGATACGCAGTATTTT | CAVVRGAGTDTQYF
TRBJ2-7 | once | TRBV11-1 | TRBD1 | TGTGCCAGCAGCCCACGAGAGGGGACAGACTCCTACGAGCAGTACTTC | CASSPREGTDSYEQYF
TRBJ2-1 | - | TRBV4-3 | TRBD2 | TGCGCCAGCAGCCAAGGACTAGCGGGGGGGGATGAGCAGTTCTTC | CASSQGLAGGDEQFF
TRBJ1-2 | - | TRBV28 | TRBD1 | TGTGCCAGCACCTACCGGGACAGGGGGAAGTGGGAAGACTATGGCTACACCTTC | CASTYRDRGKWEDYGYTF
TRBJ1-2 | - | TRBV29-1 | TRBD1 | TGCAGCGTTTTCGGGCGGTCACCTGACAGGGGTGCTGGCTACACCTTC | CSVFGRSPDRGAGYTF
TRBJ2-5 | - | TRBV27 | TRBD1 | TGTGCCAGCAGTTTAATATGGGACAGTAAAGAGACCCAGTACTTC | CASSLIWDSKETQYF
TRBJ2-3 | - | TRBV9 | - | TGTGCCAGCAGCGTCGGGGGCCACACAGATACGCAGTATTTT | CASSVGGHTDTQYF
TRBJ1-6 | - | TRBV6-5 | - | TGTGCCAGCAGCCCTACCGGGGGCTCAGGGGCACCCCTCCACTTT | CASSPTGGSGAPLHF
TRBJ2-7 | - | TRBV28 | - | TGTGCCAGCAGTCCCGGGACTGGGGCCTACGAGCAGTACTTC | CASSPGTGAYEQYF
TRBJ2-4 | once | TRBV13 | - | TGTGCCAGCAGCTCAGAACAGGCCGCCAAAAACATTCAGTACTTC | CASSSEQAAKNIQYF
TRBJ1-2 | - | TRBV15 | - | TGTGCCACCAGCTCCCCTTCGGAGGGATCAGTGACTGGCTACACCTTC | CATSSPSEGSVTGYTF